This is a list of T cell receptor beta chains from one sample in a study of blood T cell repertoires in COVID-19. TCRdb's copy holds only in-frame clones and misses some; the assay was immunoSEQ multiplex PCR. The sample records 90,000 to 140,000 clones, about 75% being singletons. The material sequenced was peripheral blood. These receptors all stem from a woman between 65 and 79 years old with acute or convalescent COVID-19. The CDR3 runs from the conserved cysteine through the conserved F or W.

v_gene,j_gene,CDR3aa
TRBV10-3,TRBJ2-7,CAISLRGNLSYEQYF
TRBV4-1,TRBJ2-7,CASSQDRSSHEQYF
TRBV6-6,TRBJ2-5,CASSDKAGILETQYF
TRBV27,TRBJ1-5,CASSEVLGLNQPQHF
TRBV4-3,TRBJ2-2,CASSQEAAGGYTGELFF
TRBV19,TRBJ1-4,CASSPGTGGFGEKLFF
TRBV12-5,TRBJ1-3,CASGSSGSGNTIYF
TRBV30,TRBJ2-1,CASEGLGGYEQFF
TRBV6-6,TRBJ1-4,CASRDRDVEKLFF
TRBV24-1,TRBJ1-5,CATSQGTRQPQHF
TRBV27,TRBJ1-6,CASSLGDRGNSPLHF
TRBV6-1,TRBJ1-1,CASSDRGMNTEAFF
TRBV5-1,TRBJ1-2,CASSLGVLGGGYTF
TRBV11-1,TRBJ2-4,CASSLTGAKNIQYF
TRBV29-1,TRBJ2-2,CSASRGQGGGELFF
TRBV7-2,TRBJ2-7,CASSSSSGSFYEQYF
TRBV6-5,TRBJ2-7,CASRGVSYEQYF
TRBV7-9,TRBJ1-1,CASSLRNGQKDTEAFF
TRBV6-5,TRBJ1-5,CASSYSSRSNQPQHF
TRBV15,TRBJ1-2,CATSRDRIGTGDSGYTF
TRBV7-2,TRBJ2-3,CASSPPGSRDTQYF
TRBV24-1,TRBJ2-3,CATSLDRNTDTQYF
TRBV30,TRBJ2-2,CAWSHGHLNTGELFF
TRBV6-5,TRBJ1-3,CASKRRGGTGNTIYF
TRBV19,TRBJ2-2,CASSMTALRNTGELFF
TRBV10-3,TRBJ1-4,CASNTGENEKLFF
TRBV7-9,TRBJ2-5,CASSFDWDRATGETQYF
TRBV19,TRBJ1-5,CASSTSQGFYSNQPQHF
TRBV3-1/TRBV3-2,TRBJ2-5,CASRKRYGGAEGQGETQYF
TRBV19,TRBJ2-3,CASSIRDRAADTQYF
TRBV5-1,TRBJ1-2,CASSSLGTGDGYTF
TRBV12-5,TRBJ2-3,CASGWSSGQGAGRHTDTQYF
TRBV27,TRBJ2-7,CASSLRGGVEQYF
TRBV7-9,TRBJ1-6,CASSRGQNSPLHF
TRBV7-9,TRBJ2-5,CASSSAGAETQYF
TRBV7-2,TRBJ2-7,CASSGSFGTPIYEQYF
TRBV2,TRBJ2-7,CASSPGQGVKEQYF
TRBV11-3,TRBJ1-1,CASLPYTGQGTEAFF
TRBV6-5,TRBJ1-1,CASSYSPGVVLRAFF
TRBV3-1/TRBV3-2,TRBJ1-1,CASSQPTGTSEHEAFF
TRBV2,TRBJ2-7,CASVAAGLPKGGTPYEQYF
TRBV27,TRBJ2-1,CASRYMQAYEQFF
TRBV5-1,TRBJ2-7,CASSEQGEEEQYF
TRBV27,TRBJ1-2,CASSLYRGGGYTF
TRBV4-1,TRBJ1-6,CASGGALGQRNSPLHF
TRBV6-6,TRBJ2-6,CASSQARTGLSVLTF
TRBV5-6,TRBJ2-7,CASSPLRGGEKQYF
TRBV9,TRBJ1-2,CASSPQGLFLYGYTF
TRBV7-2,TRBJ1-2,CASSTRTAPNYGYTF
TRBV27,TRBJ2-7,CASPRGSYEQYF
TRBV30,TRBJ1-3,CAWGTGFSGNTIYF
TRBV5-1,TRBJ2-7,CASASNFMGQGAYEQYF
TRBV25-1,TRBJ2-7,CASSVGQGSGEQYF
TRBV28,TRBJ2-7,CASRPAGTYEQYF